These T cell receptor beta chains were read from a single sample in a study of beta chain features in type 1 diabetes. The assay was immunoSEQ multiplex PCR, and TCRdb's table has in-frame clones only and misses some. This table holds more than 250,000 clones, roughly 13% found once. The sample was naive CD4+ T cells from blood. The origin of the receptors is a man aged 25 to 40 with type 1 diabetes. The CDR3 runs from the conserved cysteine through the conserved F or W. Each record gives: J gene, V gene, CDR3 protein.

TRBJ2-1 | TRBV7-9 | CASSKVISGNNEQFF
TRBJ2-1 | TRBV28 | CASSPKPGLAIYNEQFF
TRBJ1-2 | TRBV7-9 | CASSSLTAGGYTF
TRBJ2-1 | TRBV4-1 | CASSQPSLAPYNEQFF
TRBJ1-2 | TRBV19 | CATIPTGNYGYTF
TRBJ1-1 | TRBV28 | CASRVSTNTEAFF
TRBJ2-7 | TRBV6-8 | CASSYRFTRGTYEQYF
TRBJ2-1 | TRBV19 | CASSKLTGTYNEQFF
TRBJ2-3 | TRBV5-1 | CASRSGLAGGNLDTQYF
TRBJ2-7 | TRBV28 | CASSSGGWAIQPYEQYF
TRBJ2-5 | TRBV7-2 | CASSLAVGLQETQYF
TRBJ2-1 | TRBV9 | CASSVGLAQYNEQFF
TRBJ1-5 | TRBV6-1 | CASRARFDSNQPQHF
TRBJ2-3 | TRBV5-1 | CASSPQGTDTQYF
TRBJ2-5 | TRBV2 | CASSGTGGKETQYF
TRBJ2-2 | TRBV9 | CASSVEYGLAGVRSTGELFF
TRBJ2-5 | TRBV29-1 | CSAPSAGGETQYF
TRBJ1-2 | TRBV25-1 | CASSPLTVGYGYTF
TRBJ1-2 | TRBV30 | CAWRKPGQGLSYGYTF
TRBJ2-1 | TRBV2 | CASRFGTSGNNEQFF
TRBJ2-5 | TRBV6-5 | CASSRGLGQTQYF
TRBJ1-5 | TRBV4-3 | CASSLDFNQPQHF
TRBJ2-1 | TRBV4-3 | CASSQVAALGNNEQFF
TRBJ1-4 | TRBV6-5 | CASSAGVREKLFF
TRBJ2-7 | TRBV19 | CASSARVSYEQYF
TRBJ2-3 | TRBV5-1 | CASSFGGLAGSDTQYF
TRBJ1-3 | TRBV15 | CATSRDTGTGNTIYF
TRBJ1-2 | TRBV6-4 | CASSAGTGFGYTF
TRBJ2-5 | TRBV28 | CASSQPGLAEETQYF
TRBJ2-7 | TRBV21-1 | CASSKAPGNLREIYEQYF
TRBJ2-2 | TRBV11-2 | CASSEQGIGELFF
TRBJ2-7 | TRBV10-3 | CAISESREGNSYEQYF
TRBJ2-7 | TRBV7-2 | CASSLDSGTYEQYF
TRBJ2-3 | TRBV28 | CASSVILQLGESTDTQYF
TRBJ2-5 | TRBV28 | CASRPEVGRETQYF
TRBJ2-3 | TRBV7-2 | CASSARGTYSTDTQYF
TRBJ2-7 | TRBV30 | CACQSYSGNYQYF
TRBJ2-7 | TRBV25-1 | CASSVTGTIYEQYF
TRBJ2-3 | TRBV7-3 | CASSSSDTQYF
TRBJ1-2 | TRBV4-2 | CASSQEGTANNYGYTF
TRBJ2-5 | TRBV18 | CASSKGDQETQYF
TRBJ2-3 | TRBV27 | CASSNRVADTQYF
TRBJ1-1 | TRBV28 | CASRTFQGTNTEAFF
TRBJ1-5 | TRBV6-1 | CASSEGPGTGSLNQPQHF
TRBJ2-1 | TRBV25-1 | CASALAGAYNEQFF
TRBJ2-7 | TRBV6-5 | CASSLYRVGYEQYF
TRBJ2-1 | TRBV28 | CASSRPGTKYNEQFF
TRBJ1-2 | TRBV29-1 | CSVADGYTF
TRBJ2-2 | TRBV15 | CATSSLAGKGGELFF
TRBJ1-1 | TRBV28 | CASSSPPLNTEAFF
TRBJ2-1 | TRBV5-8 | CASSFGDIYNEQFF
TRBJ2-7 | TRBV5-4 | CASSAGGGTSGLRQYF
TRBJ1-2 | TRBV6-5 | CASGSGWGLNGYTF
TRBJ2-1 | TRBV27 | CASSLSVIQGEQFF